The 24 T cell receptor beta chains below come from one sample, sequenced in a study of neurological immune-mediated disorders. TCRdb re-derived calls from the 5' RACE reads in MiXCR, one entry per CDR3 protein. The top ten clones hold about 2.6% of a sample with under 80,000 distinct CDR3 sequences, roughly 5.6% of them seen once. The specimen was PBMCs. The receptor set was obtained from a young woman with multiple sclerosis.

This clonotype was recorded at least ten times. V and J are TRBV20-1 and TRBJ1-1; TRBD1 might be the D (6 bases). Germline V CDR1 and CDR2: DFQATT, SNEGSKA (reference sequence). This CDR3 contains 13 residues. The CDR3 region has the DNA TGCAGCCAGAAACAGGGCGCGAACACTGAAGCTTTCTTT. This encodes CSQKQGANTEAFF.

This clonotype was found many times. The V and J genes are TRBV27 and TRBJ1-1; D is ambiguous. V shed 3 bases and J shed 7 bases, with 12 bases lying between them. Germline values: CDR1 MNHEY, CDR2 SMNVEV (reference sequence). The CDR3 sequence is 13 residues long. The CDR3 protein is CASSFGAGLEAFF. The CDR3 coding sequence is TGTGCCAGCAGTTTTGGTGCCGGACTTGAAGCTTTCTTT.

This clonotype was found many times. The V call is TRBV20-1, the J call TRBJ2-5; 10 bases map to TRBD2. Germline V lookup: CDR1 DFQATT, CDR2 SNEGSKA (reference sequence). V was pared by 3 bases and J by 0 bases, with 7 bases of the junction left unmatched. CDR3 length: 16 residues. In nucleotides, the CDR3 is TGCAGTGCTAGCCCCACGCTAGCGGGGGACCAAGAGACCCAGTACTTC. Amino acid sequence: CSASPTLAGDQETQYF.

Of note for this clonotype: A much larger clone lies a single base off, so this may be a read error. V and J are TRBV5-1 and TRBJ2-3; D is undetermined. The J call is in doubt because the DNA end fits TRBJ1-5 better. The CDR3 loop spans 14 amino acids. The germline V gene encodes CDR1 SGHRS and CDR2 YFSETQ. The CDR3 reads CASSFERHGDTQHF. For the CDR3, the DNA is TGCGCCAGCAGCTTTGAAAGGCATGGAGATACGCAGCATTTT.

This clonotype came up many times. The chain links TRBV29-1 to TRBJ2-7, with D possibly matching TRBD2 (7 bases). V was pared by 7 bases and J by 2 bases, with 15 bases between. CDR1 and CDR2 (germline): SQVTM, ANQGSEA. The CDR3 spans 13 residues. DNA for the CDR3: TGCAGCGGGGGGGGGCGTGCCACCTACGAGCAGTACTTC. Residues: CSGGGRATYEQYF.

The sample holds a few counts of this clonotype. With a much larger clone just one base away, this may be a read error. The chain employs TRBV12-3 or TRBV12-4 and TRBJ1-4; D is ambiguous. Trimming pared 9 bases from V and 8 bases from J, leaving 13 bases between. This CDR3 has 12 amino acids. The CDR3 loop reads CASRERGEKLFF. The CDR3, as DNA: TGTGCCAGTAGAGAAAGAGGCGAAAAACTGTTTTTT.

This clonotype was picked up many times. This chain joins TRBV5-5 and TRBJ1-4; D unresolved. V lost 4 bases and J 8 bases, leaving 12 bases between the germline ends. Germline CDR1 SGHKS, CDR2 YYEKEE (reference sequence). The CDR3 runs to 13 residues. In nucleotides, the CDR3 is TGTGCCAGCAGCCGGTTGTCTCTAGAAAAACTGTTTTTT. Its protein product is CASSRLSLEKLFF.

Ten or more counts support this clonotype. The rearrangement joins TRBV7-6 to TRBJ1-1; D gene uncertain. The V gene lost 0 bases and the J gene lost 2 bases, with 4 bases spanning the gap. CDR1 and CDR2 (germline): SGHVS, FNYEAQ. CDR3 length: 13 residues. CDR3 region: CASSLAFNTEAFF. Written as DNA, the CDR3 is TGTGCCAGCAGCTTAGCATTCAACACTGAAGCTTTCTTT.

The V and J genes are TRBV6-5 and TRBJ1-3; a possible D gene is TRBD1 (5 bases). The CDR3 totals 16 residues. The germline V gene encodes CDR1 MNHEY and CDR2 SVGAGI. Between the trimmed V and J ends, which lost 2 bases and 4 bases, there was a span of 15 bases. The CDR3 protein is CASSYLVGASGNTIYF. The CDR3, as DNA: TGTGCCAGCAGTTACCTCGTCGGGGCTAGCGGAAACACCATATATTTT.

This clonotype was seen repeatedly, ten times or more. The chain links TRBV12-3 or TRBV12-4 to TRBJ1-2; D gene unclear. Trimming pared 3 bases from V and 4 bases from J, leaving 6 bases between. This CDR3 has 12 amino acids. The chain's CDR3 is CASSFTGYGYTF. The DNA of the CDR3 is TGTGCCAGCAGTTTTACGGGCTATGGCTACACCTTC.

This clonotype has a count of ten or more. V is TRBV20-1 and J is TRBJ1-1; D remains ambiguous. Germline V CDR1 and CDR2: DFQATT, SNEGSKA (reference sequence). With 0 bases removed from V and 10 bases from J, the gap between germline ends came to 18 bases. This CDR3 is 14 amino acids long. For the CDR3, the DNA is TGCAGTGCTAGAGATCCTGGAGGGCTCGGTGGAGCTTTCTTT. This codes for CSARDPGGLGGAFF.

The sample holds many counts of this clonotype. The chain recombines TRBV20-1 with TRBJ2-5; the match to TRBD2 covers 7 bases. Germline assignment: CDR1 DFQATT and CDR2 SNEGSKA (reference sequence). CDR3 length: 14 residues. The V segment lost 2 bases and the J segment 7 bases; nucleotides outside the gene matches: 10. CDR3 sequence (DNA): TGCAGTGCTAGACTCAGCGGGGAACCGGTGACCCAGTACTTC. This codes for CSARLSGEPVTQYF.

This clonotype came up many times. The V and J genes are TRBV7-2 and TRBJ1-6; D is unclear. CDR1 is SGHTA, CDR2 FQGNSA, per germline. Between the trimmed V and J ends, which lost 6 bases and 10 bases, there was a span of 19 bases. This CDR3 has 15 amino acids. CDR3 in DNA: TGTGCCAGCAGTCCGGGGTCCGGAGGAGGGTCACCCCTCCACTTT. The encoded protein is CASSPGSGGGSPLHF.

This clonotype was recorded many times. The chain uses TRBV5-1 and TRBJ2-1; unclear D gene. The CDR3 is 11 residues long. Germline V gene data show CDR1 as SGHRS and CDR2 as YFSETQ. V was pared by 6 bases and J by 6 bases, with 7 bases between. The CDR3 reads CASTARNEQFF. Written as DNA, the CDR3 is TGCGCCAGCACAGCCCGCAATGAGCAGTTCTTC.

This clonotype came up many times. Here the CDR3 reads CSASHSSDSNQPQHF. The CDR3 DNA reads as TGCAGTGCTAGTCATAGCAGCGATAGCAATCAGCCCCAGCATTTT. This rearrangement joins TRBV20-1 to TRBJ1-5; D not resolved. CDR3 length: 15 amino acids. Per germline, CDR1 DFQATT and CDR2 SNEGSKA (reference sequence). V gave up 3 bases and J gave up 0 bases, with 12 bases separating them.

This clonotype was recorded many times. The chain has TRBV6-5 and TRBJ1-2; D uncertain. Between the trimmed V and J ends, which lost 5 bases and 8 bases, there was a span of 15 bases. The CDR3 runs 13 residues. From germline, CDR1 is MNHEY and CDR2 SVGAGI. This CDR3 reads CASSKRNDNGYTF. CDR3 sequence (DNA): TGTGCCAGCAGTAAAAGAAACGACAACGGCTACACCTTC.

This clonotype was counted many times. The V call is TRBV5-6, the J call TRBJ2-7; D unresolved. Per the germline V gene, CDR1 is SGHDT and CDR2 is YYEEEE. The CDR3 contains 13 residues. Trimming removed 0 bases from V and 0 bases from J, with 4 bases in between. Here the CDR3 reads CASSLAISYEQYF. The CDR3 nucleotides are TGTGCCAGCAGCTTGGCCATCTCCTACGAGCAGTACTTC.

This clonotype has a count of ten or more. J is TRBJ2-6 and V is TRBV5-5; the D gene is possibly TRBD1 (6 bases). In germline, CDR1 is SGHKS, CDR2 YYEKEE (reference sequence). The CDR3 totals 15 residues. The V gene lost 3 bases and the J gene lost 1 base, with 8 bases spanning the gap. CDR3 protein: CASSSTGSGANVLTF. The CDR3 nucleotides are TGTGCCAGCAGCTCGACAGGTTCTGGGGCCAACGTCCTGACTTTC.

This clonotype was seen ten or more times. CDR3: CASTLTGRNSPLHF. The CDR3 DNA is TGTGCCAGCACTCTTACAGGTCGGAATTCACCCCTCCACTTT. The V and J genes are TRBV6-6 and TRBJ1-6; tentative D call: TRBD1 (5 bases). V lost 7 bases and J lost 7, with 14 bases in between. The CDR3 has 14 amino acids. Germline V CDR1 and CDR2: MNHNY, SVGAGI (reference sequence).

This chain joins TRBV5-1 and TRBJ1-3, with TRBD1 matching over 9 bases. The CDR3 spans 15 residues. Germline values: CDR1 SGHRS, CDR2 YFSETQ. J gave up 2 bases and V 0 bases, and 0 bases lay outside the gene matches. CDR3 nucleotide sequence: TGCGCCAGCAGCTTGGGGGACAGGGCTGGAAACACCATATATTTT. Its translation: CASSLGDRAGNTIYF.

This clonotype occurred a few times. A much larger clone differs by one base, so this may be a read error. CDR3 residues: CASSPGKKETQYF. In DNA form, the CDR3 reads TGTGCCAGCTCACCAGGGAAGAAAGAGACCCAGTACTTC. The V gene is TRBV18, the J gene TRBJ2-5; D gene uncertain. This CDR3 has 13 residues. Germline V gene lookup returns CDR1 KGHSH and CDR2 LQKENI. V lost 2 bases, J lost 3 bases, and 7 bases lay in between. The whole variable domain, filled in from reference TRBV18 and TRBJ2-5, reads NAGVMQNPRHLVRRRGQEARLRCSPMKGHSHVYWYRQLPEEGLKFMVYLQKENIIDESGMPKERFSAEFPKEGPSILRIQQVVRGDSAAYFCASSPGKKETQYFGPGTRLLVL.

The V gene is TRBV6-5, the J gene TRBJ2-2; perhaps TRBD2 as D (5 bases). This CDR3 comprises 12 residues. The V gene's germline CDR1 is MNHEY and CDR2 SVGAGI. V dropped 2 bases and J dropped 7 bases, with 5 bases sitting between them. The CDR3 bases are TGTGCCAGCAGTTACGGGAGCGGGGAGCTGTTTTTT. It yields the protein CASSYGSGELFF.

In this sample, this clonotype turned up many times. The chain carries TRBV20-1 and TRBJ2-7; D may be TRBD1 (6 bases). The V gene's germline CDR1 is DFQATT and CDR2 SNEGSKA (reference sequence). This CDR3 is 13 amino acids long. V lost 5 bases, J lost 0 bases, and 11 bases lay in between. Here the CDR3 reads CSASDRSSYEQYF. DNA for the CDR3: TGCAGTGCTTCTGACAGGAGCTCCTACGAGCAGTACTTC.

This clonotype has a count of ten or more. The chain has TRBV6-1 and TRBJ1-1; D is unclear. V shed 7 bases and J shed 1 base, with 13 bases lying between them. The CDR3 has 14 residues. Per germline, CDR1 MNHNS and CDR2 SASEGT. CDR3 sequence reads: CASTRLETNTEAFF. The CDR3 nucleotides read TGTGCCAGCACCAGATTGGAGACGAACACTGAAGCTTTCTTT.